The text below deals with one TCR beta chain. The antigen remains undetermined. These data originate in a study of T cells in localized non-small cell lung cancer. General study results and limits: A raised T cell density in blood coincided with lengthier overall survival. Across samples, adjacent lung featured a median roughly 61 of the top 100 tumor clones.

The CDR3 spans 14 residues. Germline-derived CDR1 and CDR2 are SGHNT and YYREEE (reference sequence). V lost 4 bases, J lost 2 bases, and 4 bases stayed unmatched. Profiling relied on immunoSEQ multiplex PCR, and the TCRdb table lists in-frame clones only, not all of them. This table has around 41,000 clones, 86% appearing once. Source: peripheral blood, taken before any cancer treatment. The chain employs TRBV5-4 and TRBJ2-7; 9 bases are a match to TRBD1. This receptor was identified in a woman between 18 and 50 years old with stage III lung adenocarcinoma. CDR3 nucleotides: TGTGCCAGCAGCAAGACAGGGGGAGCCTACGAGCAGTACTTC. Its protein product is CASSKTGGAYEQYF.